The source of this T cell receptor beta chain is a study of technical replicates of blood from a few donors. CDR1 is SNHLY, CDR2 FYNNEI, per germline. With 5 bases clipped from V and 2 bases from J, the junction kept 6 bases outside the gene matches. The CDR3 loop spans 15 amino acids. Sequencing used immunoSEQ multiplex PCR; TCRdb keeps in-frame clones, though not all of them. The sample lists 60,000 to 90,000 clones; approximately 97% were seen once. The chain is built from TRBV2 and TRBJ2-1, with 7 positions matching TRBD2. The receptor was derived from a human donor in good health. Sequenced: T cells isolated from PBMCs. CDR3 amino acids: CASSRSAGTYNEQFF. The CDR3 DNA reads TGTGCCAGCAGTCGTTCAGCGGGAACCTACAATGAGCAGTTCTTC.